Presented here are 27 T cell receptor beta chains from one specimen sequenced in a study of beta chain bispecific antibodies for T cell cancers. Whole-study results and caveats: The leukemia cells, rather than normal T cells, gave most of the targeted TRBV signal.

These receptors lack a known antigen. One entry per CDR3 protein, called by TCRdb with MiXCR from the 5' RACE reads. The repertoire holds approximately 20,000 distinct CDR3 sequences, with around 2.4% as singletons. T cells were expanded from blood mononuclear cells for approximately 3 days with anti-CD3 OKT3 or CD3/CD28 beads. Sequences were obtained from healthy donor T cells cultured with leukemia cells. These receptor sequences come from a human donor in good health. Some clones in this sample may be carry-over from other donors' samples.

A few counts support this clonotype. The rearrangement joins TRBV19 to TRBJ2-1; TRBD1 might be the D (6 bases). This CDR3 region has 12 residues. Germline CDR1 LNHDA, CDR2 SQIVND (reference sequence). Deletions cut 10 bases from V and 3 bases from J, with 10 bases between. The CDR3 protein is CATSDSYNEQFF. The CDR3 DNA reads as TGTGCCACTTCGGACAGCTACAATGAGCAGTTCTTC.

This clonotype was counted at least ten times. The V gene is TRBV7-2, the J gene TRBJ2-3; D uncertain. The germline V gene has CDR1 SGHTA and CDR2 FQGNSA. V was pared by 2 bases and J by 3 bases, with 9 bases between. This CDR3 has 14 amino acids. CDR3 in amino acids: CASSLYWTTDTQYF. CDR3 nucleotide sequence: TGTGCCAGCAGCTTATATTGGACGACAGATACGCAGTATTTT.

Only a few counts were recorded for this clonotype. CDR3 sequence reads: CASSARDTYEQYF. The CDR3 nucleotides read TGTGCCAGCAGCGCTAGGGACACCTACGAGCAGTACTTC. This chain connects TRBV5-4 to TRBJ2-7; D is perhaps TRBD1 (6 bases). Trimming took off 4 bases at V and 2 bases at J, with 10 bases between the two ends. The CDR3 has 13 residues. Germline V CDR1 and CDR2: SGHNT, YYREEE (reference sequence). Full variable domain (outside the CDR3, taken from reference TRBV5-4 and TRBJ2-7): ETGVTQSPTHLIKTRGQQVTLRCSSQSGHNTVSWYQQALGQGPQFIFQYYREEENGRGNFPPRFSGLQFPNYSSELNVNALELDDSALYLCASSARDTYEQYFGPGTRLTVT.

V gene TRBV20-1 combines with J gene TRBJ2-7; possibly TRBD2 for D (5 bases). The germline V and J ends were trimmed by 6 bases and 2 bases, with 11 bases remaining between them. The length of the CDR3 is 12 residues. Germline lookup yields CDR1 DFQATT and CDR2 SNEGSKA (reference sequence). CDR3 sequence: CSARGSTYEQYF. DNA for the CDR3: TGCAGTGCCCGAGGGAGCACCTACGAGCAGTACTTC.

CDR3 amino acids: CASSLDSGAYEQYF. In DNA form, the CDR3 reads TGTGCCAGCAGCTTAGACAGTGGGGCCTACGAGCAGTACTTC. The chain is built from TRBV7-3 and TRBJ2-7, with TRBD1 as a possible D gene (5 bases). V lost 2 bases to trimming and J lost 2 bases, with 10 bases between them. CDR3 length: 14 amino acids. Germline CDR1 SGHTA, CDR2 FQGTGA.

This clonotype appeared many times. DNA for the CDR3: TGTGCCAGCAGTGGTGCCGGGGGCAGCCCCTACGAGCAGTACTTC. This encodes CASSGAGGSPYEQYF. This chain links TRBV2 with TRBJ2-7; D possibly matches TRBD1 or TRBD2 (6 bases each). The CDR3 loop spans 15 amino acids. Trimming took 4 bases from V and 2 from J, leaving 15 bases between them. CDR1 is SNHLY, CDR2 FYNNEI, per germline.

Ten or more counts support this clonotype. The V call is TRBV5-1, the J call TRBJ1-4, with D uncertain. The germline V gene encodes CDR1 SGHRS and CDR2 YFSETQ. The germline V and J ends were trimmed by 1 base and 7 bases, with 5 bases remaining between them. This CDR3 spans 12 amino acids. CDR3 DNA sequence: TGCGCCAGCAGCTTGAATGGTGAAAAACTGTTTTTT. Its protein is CASSLNGEKLFF.

This clonotype was seen ten or more times. The J gene is TRBJ1-2, the V gene TRBV11-2; TRBD1 aligns across 8 bases. V dropped 5 bases and J dropped 4; count of bases not matched to a gene: 3. Germline values: CDR1 SGHAT, CDR2 FQNNGV. The CDR3 has 13 amino acids. The CDR3: CASSLDRGYGYTF. The CDR3 coding sequence is TGTGCCAGCAGCCTCGACAGGGGCTATGGCTACACCTTC. The full variable domain, completed using reference TRBV11-2 and TRBJ1-2, is EAGVAQSPRYKIIEKRQSVAFWCNPISGHATLYWYQQILGQGPKLLIQFQNNGVVDDSQLPKDRFSAERLKGVDSTLKIQPAKLEDSAVYLCASSLDRGYGYTFGSGTRLTVV.

This clonotype was recorded at least ten times. This chain connects TRBV20-1 to TRBJ1-5; D is uncertain. Germline values: CDR1 DFQATT, CDR2 SNEGSKA (reference sequence). V lost 0 bases and J lost 6, with 15 bases in between. CDR3 length equals 15 residues. This chain's CDR3 is CSARDQIRAGQPQHF. CDR3 coding DNA: TGCAGTGCTAGAGATCAGATAAGGGCAGGTCAGCCCCAGCATTTT.

The V call is TRBV5-4, the J call TRBJ2-1; TRBD2 might be the D (6 bases). The V end lost 0 bases, the J end lost 4 bases, and 17 bases lay between the germline ends. CDR3 length equals 17 residues. Germline loops: CDR1 SGHNT, CDR2 YYREEE (reference sequence). DNA for the CDR3: TGTGCCAGCAGCTTGGACATGCTGCGGGGCGCATACAATGAGCAGTTCTTC. It codes for CASSLDMLRGAYNEQFF.

This clonotype was observed many times. The rearrangement joins TRBV28 to TRBJ2-7; D unclear. V was cut by 5 bases and J by 3 bases, with 17 bases left in between. The CDR3 is 15 residues long. Germline CDR1 and CDR2: MDHEN and SYDVKM. The chain's CDR3 is CASSAARFQRYEQYF. CDR3 DNA: TGTGCCAGCAGTGCCGCGAGATTCCAGCGCTACGAGCAGTACTTC.

There are many counts of this clonotype. The chain has TRBV7-8 and TRBJ1-5, with D uncertain. The germline V gene has CDR1 SGHVS and CDR2 FQNEAQ. Trimming took off 1 base at V and 4 bases at J, with 8 bases between the two ends. The CDR3 runs to 14 residues. The CDR3 coding sequence is TGTGCCAGCAGCTTAGAGGCCGCTAATCAGCCCCAGCATTTT. Protein: CASSLEAANQPQHF.

This clonotype was picked up many times. The rearrangement uses TRBV7-2 and TRBJ1-1; D remains unclear. Germline V gene sequence: CDR1 SGHTA, CDR2 FQGNSA. The CDR3 has 14 residues. V was pared by 1 base and J by 0 bases, with 6 bases between. CDR3 loop: CASSLGPLNTEAFF. The DNA for the CDR3 is TGTGCCAGCAGCTTAGGACCCTTGAACACTGAAGCTTTCTTT.

In its sample, this clonotype was seen many times. The chain employs TRBV27 and TRBJ2-1; D is unclear. Looked up from germline, CDR1 is MNHEY and CDR2 is SMNVEV (reference sequence). The germline V and J ends were trimmed by 7 bases and 10 bases, with 23 bases remaining between them. The CDR3 loop spans 15 amino acids. This CDR3 reads CASMDLTWASREQFF. CDR3 nucleotide sequence: TGTGCCAGCATGGACCTAACATGGGCATCACGAGAGCAGTTCTTC.

The table lists this clonotype with many counts. This chain uses TRBV4-1 with TRBJ1-5; TRBD1 is a possible D gene (6 bases). CDR3 length: 17 amino acids. V was trimmed by 2 bases and J by 0 bases, leaving 14 bases between them. Per germline, CDR1 MGHRA and CDR2 YSYEKL. CDR3: CASSQPSDRYSNQPQHF. CDR3 DNA sequence: TGCGCCAGCAGCCAACCCAGTGACAGGTATAGCAATCAGCCCCAGCATTTT.

A word on this clonotype: A clone one base away is much larger, so this may be a read error. The chain links TRBV5-1 to TRBJ2-1; TRBD2 matches at 9 bases. CDR1 is SGHRS and CDR2 is YFSETQ in the germline V gene. The CDR3 loop spans 15 amino acids. Unmatched junction bases numbered 10, after V lost 7 bases and J lost 5 bases. CDR3 protein: CASVGGGGAHNEQFF. CDR3 sequence (DNA): TGCGCCAGCGTAGGAGGCGGGGGGGCCCACAATGAGCAGTTCTTC. The full variable domain, its missing parts supplied by reference TRBV5-1 and TRBJ2-1, is KAGVTQTPRYLIKTRGQQVTLSCSPISGHRSVSWYQQTPGQGLQFLFEYFSETQRNKGNFPGRFSGRQFSNSRSEMNVSTLELGDSALYLCASVGGGGAHNEQFFGPGTRLTVL.

V gene TRBV24-1 combines with J gene TRBJ2-2, with D unclear. The V end was cut by 4 bases, the J end by 2 bases, with 7 bases between. Germline CDR1 and CDR2: KGHDR and SFDVKD. This CDR3 has 14 residues. DNA of the CDR3: TGTGCCACCAGTGAGGTTGATAACACCGGGGAGCTGTTTTTT. Residues: CATSEVDNTGELFF.

This clonotype was recorded many times. The chain employs TRBV18 and TRBJ2-7, with 12 bases lining up with TRBD2. With V trimmed by 3 bases and J by 6 bases, 9 bases remained unmatched. The CDR3 loop spans 16 amino acids. Germline CDR1 reads KGHSH; CDR2 reads LQKENI. CDR3 sequence reads: CASSPTLGLAGAEQYF. The DNA of the CDR3 is TGTGCCAGCTCACCGACATTGGGACTAGCGGGTGCCGAGCAGTACTTC.

This chain connects TRBV5-4 to TRBJ1-4; TRBD1 matches 7 bases. CDR3 size: 13 residues. Germline V gene data show CDR1 as SGHNT and CDR2 as YYREEE (reference sequence). J was trimmed by 5 bases and V by 5 bases; bases with no gene match: 3. The CDR3 bases are TGTGCCAGCAGTTCGGACAGGAATGAAAAACTGTTTTTT. It translates to CASSSDRNEKLFF.

This clonotype was counted at least ten times. The V and J genes are TRBV28 and TRBJ2-7; 10 bases map to TRBD2. Germline values: CDR1 MDHEN, CDR2 SYDVKM. The V segment lost 4 bases and the J segment 7 bases; nucleotides outside the gene matches: 4. The length of the CDR3 is 13 residues. This CDR3 is CASSSRLAGEQYF. The CDR3 coding sequence is TGTGCCAGCAGTTCCCGACTAGCGGGTGAGCAGTACTTC.

This clonotype was found many times. The CDR3 DNA follows: TGTGCCATCGGGGCGGACACCAACATAAACACCGGGGAGCTGTTTTTT. Translating gives CAIGADTNINTGELFF. The chain combines TRBV10-3 with TRBJ2-2; D possibly corresponds to TRBD1 (5 bases). Trimming left V 8 bases short and J 2 bases short, with 18 bases between. There are 16 residues in the CDR3. Germline V gene lookup returns CDR1 ENHRY and CDR2 SYGVKD.

This clonotype has ten or more counts. This chain uses TRBV5-1 with TRBJ2-5; a possible D gene is TRBD1 (5 bases). CDR3 size: 12 residues. Germline V lookup: CDR1 SGHRS, CDR2 YFSETQ. V shed 6 bases and J shed 2 bases, with 8 bases lying between them. The chain's CDR3 is CASTDTQETQYF. In DNA, the CDR3 is TGCGCCAGCACGGACACACAAGAGACCCAGTACTTC.

In its sample, this clonotype was seen many times. The chain employs TRBV5-1 and TRBJ2-1, with TRBD2 matching over 9 bases. CDR1 is SGHRS and CDR2 is YFSETQ in the germline V gene. V lost 0 bases to trimming and J lost 3 bases; unmatched junction nucleotides: 7. The length of the CDR3 is 17 residues. The CDR3 is CASSLGRAGGFYNEQFF. The DNA for the CDR3 is TGCGCCAGCAGCTTGGGGCGAGCGGGGGGCTTCTACAATGAGCAGTTCTTC.

This clonotype showed up just a few times. The CDR3 is CASSRQTGAETQYF. Written as DNA, the CDR3 is TGTGCCAGCAGCCGCCAGACAGGGGCTGAGACCCAGTACTTC. The chain is built from TRBV11-2 and TRBJ2-5, with 8 bases fitting TRBD1. V shed 5 bases and J 5 bases; nucleotides not matched to a gene: 7. In germline, CDR1 is SGHAT, CDR2 FQNNGV. The CDR3 is 14 amino acids.

This clonotype was observed many times. The V call is TRBV19, the J call TRBJ2-1; the match to TRBD1 covers 9 bases. Germline trimming cut 4 bases from V and 5 bases from J; bases unmatched to any gene: 3. The CDR3 spans 14 residues. Germline CDR1 reads LNHDA; CDR2 reads SQIVND (reference sequence). CDR3 protein: CASSTWDRDNEQFF. CDR3 in DNA: TGTGCCAGTAGTACTTGGGACAGGGACAATGAGCAGTTCTTC.

Many counts were recorded for this clonotype. V is TRBV5-6 and J is TRBJ1-6, with D possibly matching TRBD1 (6 bases). The length of the CDR3 is 15 residues. V lost 4 bases and J 6 bases, leaving 14 bases between the germline ends. The germline V gene has CDR1 SGHDT and CDR2 YYEEEE. Here the CDR3 DNA reads TGTGCCAGCAGCCCGAAGGGGGGACTTAATTCACCCCTCCACTTT. Its protein is CASSPKGGLNSPLHF.

This clonotype was recorded many times. The chain carries TRBV13 and TRBJ2-1; TRBD2 matches 11 bases. The CDR3 covers 14 residues. Germline V lookup: CDR1 PRHDT, CDR2 FYEKMQ (reference sequence). The V and J ends lost 6 bases and 9 bases, in that order; junction bases with no gene match: 7. This CDR3 is CASRVAGGSGEQFF. CDR3 in DNA: TGTGCCAGCAGGGTAGCGGGGGGGTCTGGTGAGCAGTTCTTC.